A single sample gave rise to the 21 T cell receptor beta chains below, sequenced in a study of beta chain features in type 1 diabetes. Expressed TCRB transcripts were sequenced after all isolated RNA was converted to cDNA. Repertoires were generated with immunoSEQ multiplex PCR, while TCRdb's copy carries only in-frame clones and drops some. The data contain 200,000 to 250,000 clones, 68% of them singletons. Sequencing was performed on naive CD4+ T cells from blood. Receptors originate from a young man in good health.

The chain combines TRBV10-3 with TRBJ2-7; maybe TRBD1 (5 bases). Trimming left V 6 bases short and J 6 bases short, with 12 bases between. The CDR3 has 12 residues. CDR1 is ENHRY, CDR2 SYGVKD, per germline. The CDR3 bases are TGTGCCATCAGCACGCAACAGGCCGAGCAGTACTTC. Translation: CAISTQQAEQYF.

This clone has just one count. This CDR3 is CAWREGGYEQYF. In DNA, the CDR3 is TGTGCCTGGAGGGAAGGGGGCTACGAGCAGTACTTC. This chain joins TRBV30 and TRBJ2-7; weak D call: TRBD1 (6 bases). Deletions cut 3 bases from V and 3 bases from J, with 9 bases between. The CDR3 spans 12 residues. The V gene's germline CDR1 is GTSNPN and CDR2 SVGIG (reference sequence). The whole variable domain, remainder taken from reference TRBV30 and TRBJ2-7, is SQTIHQWPATLVQPVGSPLSLECTVEGTSNPNLYWYRQAAGRGLQLLFYSVGIGQISSEVPQNLSASRPQDRQFILSSKKLLLSDSGFYLCAWREGGYEQYFGPGTRLTVT.

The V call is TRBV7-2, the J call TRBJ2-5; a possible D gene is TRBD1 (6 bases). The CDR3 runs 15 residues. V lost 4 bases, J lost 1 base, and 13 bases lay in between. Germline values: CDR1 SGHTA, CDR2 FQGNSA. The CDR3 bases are TGTGCCAGCAGCTGGAACGGACAGTCCCAAGAGACCCAGTACTTC. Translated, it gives CASSWNGQSQETQYF. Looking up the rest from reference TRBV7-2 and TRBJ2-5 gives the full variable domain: GAGVSQSPSNKVTEKGKDVELRCDPISGHTALYWYRQSLGQGLEFLIYFQGNSAPDKSGLPSDRFSAERTGGSVSTLTIQRTQQEDSAVYLCASSWNGQSQETQYFGPGTRLLVL.

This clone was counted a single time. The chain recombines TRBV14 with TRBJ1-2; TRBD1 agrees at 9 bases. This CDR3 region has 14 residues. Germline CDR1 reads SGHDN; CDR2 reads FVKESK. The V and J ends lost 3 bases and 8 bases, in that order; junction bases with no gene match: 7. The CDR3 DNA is TGTGCCAGCAGCCACCTCCGGGACAGGGCAGGCTACACCTTC. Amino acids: CASSHLRDRAGYTF.

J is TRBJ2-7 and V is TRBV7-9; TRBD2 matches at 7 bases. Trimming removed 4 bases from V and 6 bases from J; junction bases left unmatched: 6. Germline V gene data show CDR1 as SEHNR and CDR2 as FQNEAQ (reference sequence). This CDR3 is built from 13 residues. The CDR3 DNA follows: TGTGCCAGCAGCTCCAAGGGGAGGGGCGAGCAGTACTTC. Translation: CASSSKGRGEQYF.

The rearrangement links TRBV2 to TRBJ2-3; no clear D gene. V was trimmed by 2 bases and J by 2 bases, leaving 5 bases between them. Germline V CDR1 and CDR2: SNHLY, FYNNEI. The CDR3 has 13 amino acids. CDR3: CASSERYTDTQYF. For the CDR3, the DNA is TGTGCCAGCAGTGAACGCTACACAGATACGCAGTATTTT.

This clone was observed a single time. The CDR3 DNA is TGTGCCAGCCAGACAGACCGAGAGACCCAGTACTTC. It translates to CASQTDRETQYF. The V call is TRBV25-1, the J call TRBJ2-5, with D maybe TRBD1 (5 bases). The CDR3 spans 12 residues. V gave up 8 bases and J gave up 4 bases, with 11 bases separating them. Per germline, CDR1 MGHDK and CDR2 SYGVNS.

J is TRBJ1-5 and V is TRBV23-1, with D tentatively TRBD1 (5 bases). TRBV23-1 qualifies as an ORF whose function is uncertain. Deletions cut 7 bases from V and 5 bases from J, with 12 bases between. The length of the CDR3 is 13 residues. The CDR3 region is CASTDSGDQPQHF. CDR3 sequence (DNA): TGCGCCAGCACAGACAGCGGGGATCAGCCCCAGCATTTT.

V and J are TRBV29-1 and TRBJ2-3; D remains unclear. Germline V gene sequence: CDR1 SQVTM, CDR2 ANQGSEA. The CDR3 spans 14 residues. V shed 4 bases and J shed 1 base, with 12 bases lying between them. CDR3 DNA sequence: TGCAGCGTTGCCAGGACCCAACGCACAGATACGCAGTATTTT. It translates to CSVARTQRTDTQYF.

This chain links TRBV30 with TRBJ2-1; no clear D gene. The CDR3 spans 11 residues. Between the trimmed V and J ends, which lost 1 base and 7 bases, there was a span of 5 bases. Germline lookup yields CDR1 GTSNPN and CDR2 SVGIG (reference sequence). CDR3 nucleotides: TGTGCCTGGAGTGAGTTTAATGAGCAGTTCTTC. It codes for CAWSEFNEQFF.

Here the CDR3 DNA reads TGTGCCAGCAGCCAAAGCCGGGACAGGGGGTCCGAGCAGTACTTC. Its protein product is CASSQSRDRGSEQYF. The chain links TRBV4-2 to TRBJ2-7; 11 bases agree with TRBD1. The CDR3 has 15 residues. The trim removed 2 bases at V and 6 bases at J, leaving 6 bases unmatched. The germline V gene encodes CDR1 LGHNA and CDR2 YNFKEQ.

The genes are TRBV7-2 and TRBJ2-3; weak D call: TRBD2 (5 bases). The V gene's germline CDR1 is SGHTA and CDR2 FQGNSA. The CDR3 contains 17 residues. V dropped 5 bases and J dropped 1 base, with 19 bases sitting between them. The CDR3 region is CASSRTSDWYRTDTQYF. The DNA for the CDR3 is TGTGCCAGCAGCCGAACCTCGGACTGGTACCGCACAGATACGCAGTATTTT.

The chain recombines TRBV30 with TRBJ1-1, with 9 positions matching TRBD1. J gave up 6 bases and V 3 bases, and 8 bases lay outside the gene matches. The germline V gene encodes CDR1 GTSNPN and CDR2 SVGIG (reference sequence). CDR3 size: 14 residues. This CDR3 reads CAWSRDRVNAEAFF. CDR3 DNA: TGTGCCTGGAGCAGGGACAGGGTTAATGCTGAAGCTTTCTTT.

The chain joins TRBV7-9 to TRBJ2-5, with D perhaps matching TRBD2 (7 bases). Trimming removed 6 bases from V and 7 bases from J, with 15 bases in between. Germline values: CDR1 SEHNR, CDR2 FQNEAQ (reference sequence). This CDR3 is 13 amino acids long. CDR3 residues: CASSDLAGATQYF. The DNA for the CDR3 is TGTGCCAGCAGTGACCTGGCGGGGGCGACCCAGTACTTC.

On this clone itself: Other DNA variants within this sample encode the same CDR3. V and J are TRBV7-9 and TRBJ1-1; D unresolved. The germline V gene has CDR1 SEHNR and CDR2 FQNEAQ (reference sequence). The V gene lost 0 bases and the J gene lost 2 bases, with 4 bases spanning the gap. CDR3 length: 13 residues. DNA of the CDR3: TGTGCCAGCAGCTTAGCTGGCAACACTGAAGCTTTCTTT. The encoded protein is CASSLAGNTEAFF.

CDR3 region: CSVLQGVRTEAFF. The DNA of the CDR3 is TGCAGCGTTCTGCAGGGCGTGAGAACTGAAGCTTTCTTT. This chain joins TRBV29-1 and TRBJ1-1, with TRBD1 as a possible D gene (5 bases). The CDR3 runs 13 residues. Trimming took 5 bases from V and 5 from J, leaving 15 bases between them. Germline assignment: CDR1 SQVTM and CDR2 ANQGSEA.

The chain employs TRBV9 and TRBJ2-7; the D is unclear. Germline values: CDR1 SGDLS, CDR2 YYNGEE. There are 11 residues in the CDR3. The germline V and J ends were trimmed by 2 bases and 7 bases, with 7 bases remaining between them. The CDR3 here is CASSVQEEQYF. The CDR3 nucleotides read TGTGCCAGCAGCGTTCAAGAGGAGCAGTACTTC.

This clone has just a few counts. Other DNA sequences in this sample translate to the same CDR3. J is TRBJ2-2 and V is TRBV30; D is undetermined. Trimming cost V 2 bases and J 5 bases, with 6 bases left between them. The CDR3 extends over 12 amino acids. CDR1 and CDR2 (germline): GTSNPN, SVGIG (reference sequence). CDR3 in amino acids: CAWSPRTGELFF. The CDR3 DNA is TGTGCCTGGAGTCCACGAACCGGGGAGCTGTTTTTT.

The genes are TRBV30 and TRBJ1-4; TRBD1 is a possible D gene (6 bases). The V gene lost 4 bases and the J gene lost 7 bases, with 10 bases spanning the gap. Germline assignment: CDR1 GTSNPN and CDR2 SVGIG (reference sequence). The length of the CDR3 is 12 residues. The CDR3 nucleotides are TGTGCCTGGACAGGGGAATTTGAAAAACTGTTTTTT. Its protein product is CAWTGEFEKLFF.

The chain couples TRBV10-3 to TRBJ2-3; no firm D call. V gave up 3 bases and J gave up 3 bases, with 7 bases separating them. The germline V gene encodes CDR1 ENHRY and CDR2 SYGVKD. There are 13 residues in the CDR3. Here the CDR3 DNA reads TGTGCCATCAGTGAAACTGGAACAGATACGCAGTATTTT. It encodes CAISETGTDTQYF.

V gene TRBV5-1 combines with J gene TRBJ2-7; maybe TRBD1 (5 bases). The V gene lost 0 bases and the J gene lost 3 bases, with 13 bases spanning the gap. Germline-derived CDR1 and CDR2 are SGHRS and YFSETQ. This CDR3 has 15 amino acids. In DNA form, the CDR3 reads TGCGCCAGCAGCTTGGCGACAGATGCCTTCTACGAGCAGTACTTC. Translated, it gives CASSLATDAFYEQYF.